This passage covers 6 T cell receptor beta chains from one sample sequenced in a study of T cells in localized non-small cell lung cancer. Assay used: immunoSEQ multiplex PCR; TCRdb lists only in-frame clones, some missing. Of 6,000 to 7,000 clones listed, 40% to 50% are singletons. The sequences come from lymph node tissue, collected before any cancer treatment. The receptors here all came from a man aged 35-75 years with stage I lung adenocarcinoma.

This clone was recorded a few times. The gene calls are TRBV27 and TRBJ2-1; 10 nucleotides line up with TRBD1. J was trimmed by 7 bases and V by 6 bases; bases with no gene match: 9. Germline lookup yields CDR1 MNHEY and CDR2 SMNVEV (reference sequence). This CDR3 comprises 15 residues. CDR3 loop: CASRPPGQGPNEQFF. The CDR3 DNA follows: TGTGCCAGCAGGCCTCCGGGACAGGGGCCTAATGAGCAGTTCTTC.

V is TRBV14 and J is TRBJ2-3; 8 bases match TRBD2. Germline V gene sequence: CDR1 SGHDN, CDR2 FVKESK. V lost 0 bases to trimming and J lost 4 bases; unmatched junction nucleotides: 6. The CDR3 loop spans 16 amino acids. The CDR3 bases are TGTGCCAGCAGCCAAGATCTCGGGGGGGGAGCAGATACGCAGTATTTT. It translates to CASSQDLGGGADTQYF.

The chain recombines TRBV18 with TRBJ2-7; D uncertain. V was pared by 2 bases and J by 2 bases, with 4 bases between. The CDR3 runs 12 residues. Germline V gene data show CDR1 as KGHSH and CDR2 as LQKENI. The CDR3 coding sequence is TGTGCCAGCTCACCAAATGCCTACGAGCAGTACTTC. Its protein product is CASSPNAYEQYF.

The CDR3 DNA sequence: TGTGCCAGCAGCCAAGTGCAGCTCGGCACAGATACGCAGTATTTT. It yields the protein CASSQVQLGTDTQYF. V and J are TRBV14 and TRBJ2-3, with D unresolved. CDR1 SGHDN and CDR2 FVKESK come from the germline V gene. V was shortened by 1 base and J by 1 base, with 9 bases between the two germline ends. The CDR3 has 15 residues. The full variable domain, completed using reference TRBV14 and TRBJ2-3, is EAGVTQFPSHSVIEKGQTVTLRCDPISGHDNLYWYRRVMGKEIKFLLHFVKESKQDESGMPNNRFLAERTGGTYSTLKVQPAELEDSGVYFCASSQVQLGTDTQYFGPGTRLTVL.

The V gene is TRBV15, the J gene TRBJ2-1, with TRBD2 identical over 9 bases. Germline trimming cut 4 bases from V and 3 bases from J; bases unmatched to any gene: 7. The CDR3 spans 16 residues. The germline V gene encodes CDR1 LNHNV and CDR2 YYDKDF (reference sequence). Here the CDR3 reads CATSTRAGGRYNEQFF. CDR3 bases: TGTGCCACCAGCACGAGAGCGGGAGGCCGCTACAATGAGCAGTTCTTC.

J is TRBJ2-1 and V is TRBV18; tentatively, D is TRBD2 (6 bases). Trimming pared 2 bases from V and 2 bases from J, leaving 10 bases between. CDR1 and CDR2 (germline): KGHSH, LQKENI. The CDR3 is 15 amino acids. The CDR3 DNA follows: TGTGCCAGCTCACCATGGGAGGCTGCCTACAATGAGCAGTTCTTC. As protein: CASSPWEAAYNEQFF.